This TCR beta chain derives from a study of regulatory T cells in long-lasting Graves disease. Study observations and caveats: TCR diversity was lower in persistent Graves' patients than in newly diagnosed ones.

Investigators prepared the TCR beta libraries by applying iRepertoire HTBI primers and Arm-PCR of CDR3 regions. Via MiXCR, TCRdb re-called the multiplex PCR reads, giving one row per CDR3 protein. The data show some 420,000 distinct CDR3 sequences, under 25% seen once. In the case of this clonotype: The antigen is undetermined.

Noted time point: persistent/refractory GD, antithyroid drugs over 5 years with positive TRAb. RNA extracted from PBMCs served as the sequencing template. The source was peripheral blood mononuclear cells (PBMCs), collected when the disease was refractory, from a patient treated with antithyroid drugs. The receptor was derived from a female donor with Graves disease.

The CDR3 region is CASSYSGETNEKLFF. As DNA, the CDR3 is TGTGCCAGCAGTTACTCGGGGGAAACTAATGAAAAACTGTTTTTT. The chain is built from TRBV6-5 and TRBJ1-4; D is possibly TRBD1 (5 bases). From germline, CDR1 is MNHEY and CDR2 SVGAGI. The V and J ends lost 0 bases and 1 base respectively, with 6 bases between them. The CDR3 loop spans 15 amino acids.